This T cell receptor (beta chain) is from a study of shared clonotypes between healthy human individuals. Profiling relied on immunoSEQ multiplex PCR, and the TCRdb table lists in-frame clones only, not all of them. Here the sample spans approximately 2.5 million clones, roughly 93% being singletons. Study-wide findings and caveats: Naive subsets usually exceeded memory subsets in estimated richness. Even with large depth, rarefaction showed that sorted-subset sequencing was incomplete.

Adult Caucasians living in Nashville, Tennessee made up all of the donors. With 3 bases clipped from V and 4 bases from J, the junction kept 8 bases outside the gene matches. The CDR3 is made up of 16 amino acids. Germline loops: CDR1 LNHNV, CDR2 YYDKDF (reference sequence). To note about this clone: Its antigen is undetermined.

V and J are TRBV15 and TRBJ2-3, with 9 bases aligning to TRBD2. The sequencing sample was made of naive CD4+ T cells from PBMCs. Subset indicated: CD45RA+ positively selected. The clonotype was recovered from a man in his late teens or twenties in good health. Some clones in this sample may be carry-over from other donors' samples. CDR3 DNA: TGTGCCACCAGCAGGTATCAGACTAGCGGTGCAGATACGCAGTATTTT. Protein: CATSRYQTSGADTQYF.